This passage covers 19 T cell receptor beta chains from one sample sequenced in a study of technical replicates of blood from a handful of donors. TCRdb's copy holds only in-frame clones and misses some; the assay was immunoSEQ multiplex PCR. The sample lists 76,000 or so clones; 75% to 95% were seen once. The specimen was T cells isolated from PBMCs. The receptors here all came from a human donor in good health.

This chain connects TRBV5-1 to TRBJ2-6; D unclear. The CDR3 is 15 amino acids. Germline V CDR1 and CDR2: SGHRS, YFSETQ. V lost 4 bases, J lost 0 bases, and 8 bases lay in between. The CDR3 nucleotides are TGCGCCAGCAGCCCCCAAAACTCTGGGGCCAACGTCCTGACTTTC. Translation: CASSPQNSGANVLTF. The variable domain in full, with the rest retrieved from reference TRBV5-1 and TRBJ2-6, is KAGVTQTPRYLIKTRGQQVTLSCSPISGHRSVSWYQQTPGQGLQFLFEYFSETQRNKGNFPGRFSGRQFSNSRSEMNVSTLELGDSALYLCASSPQNSGANVLTFGAGSRLTVL.

The chain uses TRBV2 and TRBJ2-7, with D possibly TRBD1 on 5 matching bases. V lost 6 bases and J 5 bases, leaving 20 bases between the germline ends. Germline CDR1 is SNHLY and CDR2 is FYNNEI. The CDR3 contains 15 residues. CDR3 bases: TGTGCCAGCAGGAGCCCGGGTACCAGGGTCCACGAGCAGTACTTC. Protein product: CASRSPGTRVHEQYF. Full variable domain (outside the CDR3, taken from reference TRBV2 and TRBJ2-7): EPEVTQTPSHQVTQMGQEVILRCVPISNHLYFYWYRQILGQKVEFLVSFYNNEISEKSEIFDDQFSVERPDGSNFTLKIRSTKLEDSAMYFCASRSPGTRVHEQYFGPGTRLTVT.

The chain couples TRBV7-3 to TRBJ2-5, with TRBD1 matching over 9 bases. CDR3 length: 16 residues. CDR1 is SGHTA, CDR2 FQGTGA, per germline. V gave up 5 bases and J gave up 9 bases; unmatched junction bases: 16. CDR3 DNA sequence: TGTGCCAGCAGCCCAAGGCCGGGACAGGGACCTCAGGCCCAGTACTTC. It is translated as CASSPRPGQGPQAQYF.

The rearrangement uses TRBV13 and TRBJ2-3; D is ambiguous. Per germline, CDR1 PRHDT and CDR2 FYEKMQ (reference sequence). V was shortened by 1 base and J by 6 bases, with 11 bases between the two germline ends. The CDR3 has 14 amino acids. The CDR3 protein is CASSLDEASDTQYF. The CDR3 bases are TGTGCCAGCAGCTTAGACGAGGCTTCCGATACGCAGTATTTT.

The chain employs TRBV28 and TRBJ2-5; a possible D gene is TRBD2 (5 bases). Germline V gene lookup returns CDR1 MDHEN and CDR2 SYDVKM. The CDR3 has 13 residues. Trimming stripped 3 bases from V and 5 bases from J, with 10 bases between. The CDR3 nucleotides read TGTGCCAGCAGTTTTGAGGGTAGGGAGACCCAGTACTTC. It is translated as CASSFEGRETQYF.

The V call is TRBV11-3, the J call TRBJ2-7; the match to TRBD1 covers 9 bases. Germline values: CDR1 SGHNT, CDR2 YENEEA. The CDR3 sequence is 17 residues long. The junction had 10 bases not matched to a gene; V was cut back by 2 bases and J by 2 bases. CDR3 sequence reads: CASSLTGWGQGTYEQYF. The CDR3 region has the DNA TGTGCCAGCAGCTTAACGGGTTGGGGACAGGGTACCTACGAGCAGTACTTC.

The chain has TRBV19 and TRBJ2-5, with 16 bases matching TRBD2. V dropped 5 bases and J dropped 5; count of bases not matched to a gene: 8. This CDR3 has 17 amino acids. Germline V lookup: CDR1 LNHDA, CDR2 SQIVND (reference sequence). CDR3 nucleotide sequence: TGTGCCAGTAGTTTCTTGGGACTAGCGGGAGGGGATGAGACCCAGTACTTC. It specifies CASSFLGLAGGDETQYF.

The chain is built from TRBV5-1 and TRBJ2-2; 9 bases fit TRBD1. There are 14 residues in the CDR3. Germline CDR1 SGHRS, CDR2 YFSETQ. Trimming at V came to 5 bases and at J to 4 bases, leaving 3 bases not matched to a gene. CDR3 DNA: TGCGCCAGCAGAGGACAGGGGAGCACCGGGGAGCTGTTTTTT. It translates to CASRGQGSTGELFF. Supplemented by reference TRBV5-1 and TRBJ2-2, the full variable domain reads KAGVTQTPRYLIKTRGQQVTLSCSPISGHRSVSWYQQTPGQGLQFLFEYFSETQRNKGNFPGRFSGRQFSNSRSEMNVSTLELGDSALYLCASRGQGSTGELFFGEGSRLTVL.

The rearrangement links TRBV4-1 to TRBJ2-2; D unresolved. Trimming removed 4 bases at V and 7 bases at J, with 13 bases between. Germline-derived CDR1 and CDR2 are MGHRA and YSYEKL. The CDR3 has 14 residues. CDR3 sequence (DNA): TGCGCCAGCAGCCCACCTTTTGGCCTCGGGGAGCTGTTTTTT. It is translated as CASSPPFGLGELFF.

The chain has TRBV28 and TRBJ1-1, with D possibly matching TRBD1 (6 bases). The V and J ends lost 6 bases and 0 bases respectively, with 14 bases between them. This CDR3 is built from 15 residues. Germline CDR1 and CDR2: MDHEN and SYDVKM. CDR3 nucleotide sequence: TGTGCCAGCAGCCCCCCGACAGGTATGAACACTGAAGCTTTCTTT. This sequence encodes CASSPPTGMNTEAFF.

This chain joins TRBV5-4 and TRBJ1-1, with a weak D call TRBD1 (5 bases). This CDR3 is built from 14 residues. The V end was cut by 4 bases, the J end by 5 bases, with 15 bases between. Germline lookup yields CDR1 SGHNT and CDR2 YYREEE (reference sequence). The CDR3 spells CASSQGTTGTEAFF. CDR3 in DNA: TGTGCCAGCAGCCAGGGCACTACCGGGACTGAAGCTTTCTTT.

The chain employs TRBV13 and TRBJ2-1; 10 nucleotides line up with TRBD1. Germline lookup yields CDR1 PRHDT and CDR2 FYEKMQ (reference sequence). V was pared by 0 bases and J by 9 bases, with 2 bases of the junction left unmatched. The CDR3 is 14 residues long. The CDR3 nucleotides read TGTGCCAGCAGCTTAGGGACAGGGGGCGGTGAGCAGTTCTTC. It codes for CASSLGTGGGEQFF. The full variable domain, its missing parts supplied by reference TRBV13 and TRBJ2-1, is AAGVIQSPRHLIKEKRETATLKCYPIPRHDTVYWYQQGPGQDPQFLISFYEKMQSDKGSIPDRFSAQQFSDYHSELNMSSLELGDSALYFCASSLGTGGGEQFFGPGTRLTVL.

The rearrangement joins TRBV5-4 to TRBJ2-7, with D maybe TRBD2 (6 bases). Between the trimmed V and J ends, which lost 0 bases and 3 bases, there was a span of 13 bases. CDR1 is SGHNT, CDR2 YYREEE, per germline (reference sequence). The CDR3 has 15 residues. CDR3 coding DNA: TGTGCCAGCAGCTTGGACGGGAGACACGACTACGAGCAGTACTTC. It specifies CASSLDGRHDYEQYF.

The chain has TRBV2 and TRBJ1-2, with 8 bases matching TRBD1. J was trimmed by 6 bases and V by 5 bases; bases with no gene match: 14. This CDR3 spans 16 amino acids. CDR1 is SNHLY, CDR2 FYNNEI, per germline. CDR3 sequence reads: CASSWAGLGQDDGYTF. CDR3 nucleotides: TGTGCCAGCAGTTGGGCAGGTTTGGGACAGGATGATGGCTACACCTTC.

This clone has only one observation. This chain uses TRBV6-6 with TRBJ2-7; 8 bases map to TRBD1. Per germline, CDR1 MNHNY and CDR2 SVGAGI (reference sequence). V shed 1 base and J 3 bases; nucleotides not matched to a gene: 5. The CDR3 covers 15 residues. CDR3 DNA sequence: TGTGCCAGCAGTTACTTCGCAGGGGGCGGCTACGAGCAGTACTTC. Its protein is CASSYFAGGGYEQYF.

The rearrangement uses TRBV7-6 and TRBJ1-4; D remains ambiguous. Trimming shortened V by 5 bases and J by 8 bases, and 12 bases separated the two germline ends. CDR3 length: 13 amino acids. CDR1 and CDR2 (germline): SGHVS, FNYEAQ. The CDR3 sequence is CASSTNQEEKLFF. Here the CDR3 DNA reads TGTGCCAGCAGCACAAACCAGGAAGAAAAACTGTTTTTT.

The chain couples TRBV5-1 to TRBJ2-3; D might be TRBD1 (6 bases). This CDR3 has 16 residues. Germline loops: CDR1 SGHRS, CDR2 YFSETQ. V was clipped by 2 bases and J by 4 bases, with 17 bases between them. The CDR3 DNA is TGCGCCAGCAGCTTAGGACAGTTCCCTAATGCAGATACGCAGTATTTT. Protein: CASSLGQFPNADTQYF.

The chain recombines TRBV7-3 with TRBJ2-3; the match to TRBD1 covers 9 bases. Germline V CDR1 and CDR2: SGHTA, FQGTGA. The CDR3 extends over 18 amino acids. V was clipped by 3 bases and J by 0 bases; unmatched bases: 10. The CDR3 is CASSFTGTGLTSTDTQYF. In nucleotides, the CDR3 is TGTGCCAGCAGCTTTACCGGGACAGGGCTTACTAGCACAGATACGCAGTATTTT.

The chain employs TRBV6-1 and TRBJ1-1, with a possible D match to TRBD1 (6 bases). Germline-derived CDR1 and CDR2 are MNHNS and SASEGT. Trimming shortened V by 7 bases and J by 0 bases, and 6 bases separated the two germline ends. The CDR3 has 12 residues. The CDR3 sequence is CASNRVNTEAFF. The CDR3 DNA reads TGTGCCAGCAACAGGGTGAACACTGAAGCTTTCTTT.